The clone carrying this T cell receptor (beta chain) was observed many times. This CDR3 is built from 16 residues. Trimming removed 6 bases from V and 4 bases from J, with 21 bases in between. This record belongs to a study of regulatory T cells in long-lasting Graves disease. CDR3-region Arm-PCR and iRepertoire HTBI primers produced the TCR beta libraries. Each CDR3 protein is one row after TCRdb ran MiXCR on the multiplex PCR reads. The profile covers 530,000 or so distinct CDR3 sequences, with roughly 15% appearing a single time and 12% taken by the ten largest. Noted time point: newly diagnosed GD, antithyroid drugs for less than 3 months. PBMC-derived RNA was used for the TCR library. These data also formed part of another study, on T cells in Graves' hyperthyroidism and ophthalmopathy.

The chain uses TRBV12-3 or TRBV12-4 and TRBJ1-2; D is unresolved. The source is a man aged 18 to 30 with Graves disease. Here the sequenced sample was peripheral blood mononuclear cells (PBMCs), taken at new diagnosis, from a patient treated with antithyroid drugs. CDR3 sequence (DNA): TGTGCCAGCAGCACCTCTTTGGACCCATGGACCTATGGCTACACCTTC. The encoded protein is CASSTSLDPWTYGYTF.